Sequencing of this T cell receptor beta chain was carried out in a study of T cell responses to AZD1222 COVID-19 vaccine. This clone was seen a single time. The V gene end was trimmed by 6 bases and the J gene end by 12 bases; junction bases not matched to a gene: 10. Germline CDR1 reads MNHEY; CDR2 reads SVGAGI. CDR3 length: 15 amino acids. The table came from immunoSEQ multiplex PCR; TCRdb's copy has only in-frame clones and leaves some out. Altogether about 48,000 clones are present, 80% to 90% being singletons, with the ten largest covering less than 7%. Sample: peripheral blood, taken 28 days after the second AZD1222 dose. This chain links TRBV6-5 with TRBJ2-1; TRBD2 matches 14 bases. This sequence originates from an adult who received the AZD1222 COVID-19 vaccine. The CDR3 region is CASSKGLAGAVRQFF. The CDR3 coding sequence is TGTGCCAGCAGCAAGGGACTAGCGGGAGCGGTTCGGCAGTTCTTC.